The 23 T cell receptor beta chains listed next were all sequenced from one sample in a study of shared clonotypes between healthy human individuals. Clones were sequenced by immunoSEQ multiplex PCR, and TCRdb holds only the in-frame ones, with some missing. The sample records approximately 100,000 clones, approximately 70% being singletons. The sample was memory CD8+ T cells sorted from blood. Subset specified: CD45RO+ cells pooled with CCR7-negative TemRA cells. The receptors were gathered from a woman aged 25 to 45 in good health.

This sequence joins TRBV5-1 and TRBJ2-7; D gene ambiguous. Trimming shortened V by 0 bases and J by 3 bases, and 10 bases separated the two germline ends. The CDR3 is made up of 14 amino acids. Per germline, CDR1 SGHRS and CDR2 YFSETQ. CDR3 amino acids: CASSLDQVNYEQYF. The CDR3 DNA reads TGCGCCAGCAGCTTGGATCAGGTTAACTACGAGCAGTACTTC.

V usage is TRBV27 and J usage is TRBJ2-5; no reliable D call. Judging by the DNA end, TRBJ2-7 fits better; the J call may be wrong. CDR3 size: 14 residues. CDR1 is MNHEY, CDR2 SMNVEV, per germline (reference sequence). CDR3 amino acids: CASSDSLPPYEQYF. As DNA, the CDR3 is TGTGCCAGCAGTGACTCACTCCCTCCCTACGAGCAGTACTTC.

The rearrangement uses TRBV19 and TRBJ2-7; 12 bases align to TRBD2. Germline V gene sequence: CDR1 LNHDA, CDR2 SQIVND (reference sequence). The CDR3 spans 14 residues. The J segment lost 6 bases and the V segment lost 5 bases, leaving 5 bases of the junction unmatched. In nucleotides, the CDR3 is TGTGCCAGTAGTCCCCTAGCGGGAGGGTTCGAGCAGTACTTC. This codes for CASSPLAGGFEQYF.

This clone was seen more than once but under ten times. The V and J genes are TRBV25-1 and TRBJ2-2; 10 bases are a match to TRBD1. Trimming at V came to 4 bases and at J to 4 bases, leaving 6 bases not matched to a gene. There are 16 residues in the CDR3. CDR1 MGHDK and CDR2 SYGVNS come from the germline V gene. The chain's CDR3 is CASSAKTGGTTGELFF. The CDR3 nucleotides read TGTGCCAGCAGTGCTAAGACAGGGGGCACCACCGGGGAGCTGTTTTTT.

This clone was recorded at least ten times. The V call is TRBV6-4, the J call TRBJ2-2; a possible D gene is TRBD2 (6 bases). Germline values: CDR1 MRHNA, CDR2 SNTAGT. V was pared by 3 bases and J by 4 bases, with 15 bases between. The CDR3 spans 16 residues. The CDR3 region has the DNA TGTGCCAGCAGTGAAGCGGACGGGAGTGTCACCGGGGAGCTGTTTTTT. Translating gives CASSEADGSVTGELFF.

This clone has only one observation. The chain couples TRBV6-1 to TRBJ1-1; 11 bases are shared with TRBD1. The CDR3 spans 15 residues. The V and J ends lost 5 bases and 4 bases, in that order; junction bases with no gene match: 6. The V gene's germline CDR1 is MNHNS and CDR2 SASEGT. CDR3 in amino acids: CASSSWTGGITEAFF. DNA for the CDR3: TGTGCCAGCAGTTCCTGGACAGGGGGCATCACTGAAGCTTTCTTT.

The rearrangement joins TRBV19 to TRBJ2-5; D is unclear. The J call may be in error: the DNA end matches TRBJ2-7 better. The CDR3 loop spans 13 amino acids. Germline CDR1 and CDR2: LNHDA and SQIVND (reference sequence). The CDR3 bases are TGTGCCAGTAGCCAGACACCGTCCTACGAGCAGTACTTC. As protein: CASSQTPSYEQYF.

The chain links TRBV4-1 to TRBJ2-1, with D unresolved. Between the trimmed V and J ends, which lost 1 base and 1 base, there was a span of 5 bases. The CDR3 contains 14 residues. CDR1 and CDR2 (germline): MGHRA, YSYEKL. Here the CDR3 DNA reads TGCGCCAGCAGCCAAGCAGGTTCCTACAATGAGCAGTTCTTC. Its protein product is CASSQAGSYNEQFF.

The chain employs TRBV10-2 and TRBJ1-1, with unresolved D. The CDR3 covers 13 residues. Germline loops: CDR1 WSHSY, CDR2 SAAADI. V gave up 0 bases and J gave up 1 base, with 3 bases separating them. CDR3 in amino acids: CASSESGNTEAFF. The CDR3 DNA reads as TGCGCCAGCAGTGAGTCTGGGAACACTGAAGCTTTCTTT.

The gene calls are TRBV28 and TRBJ1-5; 7 bases match TRBD1. Germline lookup yields CDR1 MDHEN and CDR2 SYDVKM. The CDR3 has 15 amino acids. The J segment lost 1 base and the V segment lost 4 bases, leaving 4 bases of the junction unmatched. CDR3 sequence: CASSWRGRSNQPQHF. The CDR3 DNA reads as TGTGCCAGCAGTTGGAGGGGGCGAAGCAATCAGCCCCAGCATTTT.

This clone was recorded only once. V usage is TRBV11-2 and J usage is TRBJ2-1, with D perhaps TRBD2 (6 bases). The V end was cut by 1 base, the J end by 7 bases, with 11 bases between. The germline CDR1 and CDR2 sequences are SGHAT and FQNNGV. This CDR3 comprises 14 residues. Written as DNA, the CDR3 is TGTGCCAGCAGCTTAGGAGGGCTAGCGAATGAGCAGTTCTTC. Encoded protein: CASSLGGLANEQFF. Based on the CDR3 plus reference TRBV11-2 and TRBJ2-1, the full variable domain is EAGVAQSPRYKIIEKRQSVAFWCNPISGHATLYWYQQILGQGPKLLIQFQNNGVVDDSQLPKDRFSAERLKGVDSTLKIQPAKLEDSAVYLCASSLGGLANEQFFGPGTRLTVL.

The gene calls are TRBV7-9 and TRBJ1-2; 10 bases are shared with TRBD1. Germline V gene sequence: CDR1 SEHNR, CDR2 FQNEAQ (reference sequence). This CDR3 spans 16 amino acids. V was pared by 5 bases and J by 7 bases, with 13 bases of the junction left unmatched. CDR3 residues: CASSPPGTGDFRGYTF. In nucleotides, the CDR3 is TGTGCCAGCAGCCCCCCCGGGACAGGGGACTTCCGTGGCTACACCTTC.

This CDR3 reads CASSPQGSLNYEQYF. The CDR3 region has the DNA TGTGCCAGCAGCCCACAGGGTTCCCTTAACTACGAGCAGTACTTC. The genes are TRBV6-1 and TRBJ2-7, with TRBD1 as a possible D gene (6 bases). The germline V gene encodes CDR1 MNHNS and CDR2 SASEGT. V was trimmed by 6 bases and J by 3 bases, leaving 18 bases between them. The CDR3 runs to 15 residues.

V is TRBV27 and J is TRBJ1-5, with TRBD1 matching 7 bases. This CDR3 region has 17 residues. J was trimmed by 0 bases and V by 8 bases; bases with no gene match: 13. CDR1 and CDR2 from the germline V gene are MNHEY and SMNVEV (reference sequence). CDR3 residues: CASSTQGKLSSNQPQHF. In DNA, the CDR3 is TGTGCCAGCTCAACACAGGGGAAACTCTCTAGCAATCAGCCCCAGCATTTT.

This clone was picked up many times. The rearrangement links TRBV7-9 to TRBJ1-1, with 8 bases that match TRBD1. The CDR3 length is 12 residues. Unmatched junction bases numbered 6, after V lost 5 bases and J lost 10 bases. CDR1 is SEHNR, CDR2 FQNEAQ, per germline (reference sequence). The CDR3 loop is CASSRADRGAFF. As DNA, the CDR3 is TGTGCCAGCAGCCGGGCTGACAGGGGAGCTTTCTTT. Supplemented by reference TRBV7-9 and TRBJ1-1, the full variable domain reads DTGVSQNPRHKITKRGQNVTFRCDPISEHNRLYWYRQTLGQGPEFLTYFQNEAQLEKSRLLSDRFSAERPKGSFSTLEIQRTEQGDSAMYLCASSRADRGAFFGQGTRLTVV.

The V and J genes are TRBV19 and TRBJ2-4; D is possibly TRBD2 (6 bases). The CDR3 loop spans 13 amino acids. In germline, CDR1 is LNHDA, CDR2 SQIVND (reference sequence). The germline V and J ends were trimmed by 5 bases and 12 bases, with 17 bases remaining between them. This CDR3 reads CASSLDGGTDQYF. The CDR3 DNA is TGTGCCAGTAGTCTTGATGGAGGGACCGATCAGTACTTC.

The J gene is TRBJ1-2, the V gene TRBV6-1; D gene uncertain. Germline V gene data show CDR1 as MNHNS and CDR2 as SASEGT. V lost 11 bases to trimming and J lost 5 bases, with 15 bases between them. CDR3 size: 12 residues. This CDR3 is CAAVGVHYGYTF. CDR3 DNA sequence: TGTGCCGCCGTCGGGGTCCATTATGGCTACACCTTC.

The chain couples TRBV6-1 to TRBJ2-7; D is possibly TRBD2 (5 bases). Germline assignment: CDR1 MNHNS and CDR2 SASEGT. This CDR3 is built from 14 residues. V lost 4 bases and J 2 bases, leaving 12 bases between the germline ends. The CDR3 sequence is CASSVQSRAYEQYF. For the CDR3, the DNA is TGTGCCAGCAGTGTGCAATCGAGGGCCTACGAGCAGTACTTC.

The chain combines TRBV21-1 with TRBJ1-2. TRBV21-1 counts as a pseudogene. CDR3 length equals 13 residues. CDR3 DNA: TGTGCCAGCAGCACTCCCCGTGAATGGAGCTACACCTTC. Translated, it gives CASSTPREWSYTF.

CDR3 bases: TGTGCCAGCAGCTCGCTGGATGAGCAGTTCTTC. Amino acids: CASSSLDEQFF. This chain connects TRBV5-4 to TRBJ2-1; D unclear. The V and J ends lost 3 bases and 8 bases respectively, with 6 bases between them. CDR1 and CDR2 from the germline V gene are SGHNT and YYREEE (reference sequence). CDR3 length equals 11 residues.

The rearrangement joins TRBV19 to TRBJ1-2; D remains unclear. The CDR3 contains 12 residues. From germline, CDR1 is LNHDA and CDR2 SQIVND (reference sequence). Trimming removed 2 bases from V and 4 bases from J, with 5 bases in between. CDR3 region: CASSIIGYGYTF. In nucleotides, the CDR3 is TGTGCCAGTAGTATAATCGGCTATGGCTACACCTTC. The full variable domain, in which reference TRBV19 and TRBJ1-2 provide the parts outside the CDR3, is DGGITQSPKYLFRKEGQNVTLSCEQNLNHDAMYWYRQDPGQGLRLIYYSQIVNDFQKGDIAEGYSVSREKKESFPLTVTSAQKNPTAFYLCASSIIGYGYTFGSGTRLTVV.

About this clone: A much larger clone is a single base away; this may be a read error. This same CDR3 is encoded by further DNA sequences in the sample. This CDR3 reads CASSELAGDTGELFF. The CDR3 region has the DNA TGTGCCAGCAGTGAACTAGCGGGGGACACCGGGGAGCTGTTTTTT. The V gene is TRBV6-1, the J gene TRBJ2-2; 10 bases match TRBD2. J was trimmed by 3 bases and V by 2 bases; bases with no gene match: 0. The germline gives CDR1 MNHNS, CDR2 SASEGT. CDR3 length: 15 residues.

This clone was seen only once. The chain couples TRBV18 to TRBJ2-5; D unresolved. The CDR3 runs to 12 residues. Germline CDR1 reads KGHSH; CDR2 reads LQKENI. V was clipped by 5 bases and J by 1 base, with 5 bases between them. CDR3 amino acids: CASSAFQETQYF. For the CDR3, the DNA is TGTGCCAGCTCAGCCTTCCAAGAGACCCAGTACTTC.